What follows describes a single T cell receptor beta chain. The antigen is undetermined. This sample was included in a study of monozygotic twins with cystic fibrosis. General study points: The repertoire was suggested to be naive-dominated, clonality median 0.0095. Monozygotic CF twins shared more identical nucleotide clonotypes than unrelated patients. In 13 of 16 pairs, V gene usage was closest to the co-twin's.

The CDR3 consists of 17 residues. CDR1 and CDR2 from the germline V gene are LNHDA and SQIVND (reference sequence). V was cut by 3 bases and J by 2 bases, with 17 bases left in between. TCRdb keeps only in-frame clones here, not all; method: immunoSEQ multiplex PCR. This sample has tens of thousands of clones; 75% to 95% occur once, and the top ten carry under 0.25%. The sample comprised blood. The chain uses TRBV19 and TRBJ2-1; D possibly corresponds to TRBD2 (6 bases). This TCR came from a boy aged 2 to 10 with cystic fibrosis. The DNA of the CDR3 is TGTGCCAGTAGTATCCGGTCGCTCGGGAGTCCCTACAATGAGCAGTTCTTC. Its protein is CASSIRSLGSPYNEQFF. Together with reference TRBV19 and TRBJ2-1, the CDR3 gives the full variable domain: DGGITQSPKYLFRKEGQNVTLSCEQNLNHDAMYWYRQDPGQGLRLIYYSQIVNDFQKGDIAEGYSVSREKKESFPLTVTSAQKNPTAFYLCASSIRSLGSPYNEQFFGPGTRLTVL.